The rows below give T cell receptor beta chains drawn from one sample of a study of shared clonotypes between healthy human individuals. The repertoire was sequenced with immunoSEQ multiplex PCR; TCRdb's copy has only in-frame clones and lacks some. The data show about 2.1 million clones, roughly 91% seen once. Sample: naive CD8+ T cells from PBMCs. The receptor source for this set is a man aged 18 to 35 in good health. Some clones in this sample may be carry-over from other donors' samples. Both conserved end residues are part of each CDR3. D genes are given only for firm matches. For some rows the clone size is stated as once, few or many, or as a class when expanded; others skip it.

CASRTWESGYYEQYF	TGTGCCAGCAGAACCTGGGAAAGCGGGTACTACGAGCAGTACTTC	NA	15	TRBV28	TRBJ2-7	NA
CASSLGFGTSSYNEQFF	TGTGCCAGCAGCTTAGGTTTCGGGACTAGTTCCTACAATGAGCAGTTCTTC	TRBD2	17	TRBV7-9	TRBJ2-1	NA
CASSRTGGNTEAFF	TGTGCCAGCAGCCGAACAGGGGGGAACACTGAAGCTTTCTTT	TRBD1	14	TRBV7-9	TRBJ1-1	NA
CATSEEGPYEQYF	TGTGCCACCTCGGAGGAGGGTCCCTACGAGCAGTACTTC	NA	13	TRBV18	TRBJ2-7	NA
CAGFSADSYNEQFF	TGTGCCGGGTTTAGCGCCGATTCCTACAATGAGCAGTTCTTC	NA	14	TRBV7-2	TRBJ2-1	NA
CASRRQGAQETQYF	TGTGCCAGCAGACGACAGGGGGCCCAAGAGACCCAGTACTTC	TRBD1	14	TRBV6-5	TRBJ2-5	NA
CASAQGTGELFF	TGCGCCAGCGCACAGGGGACCGGGGAGCTGTTTTTT	TRBD1	12	TRBV5-1	TRBJ2-2	NA
CASWGRASSYEQYF	TGCGCCAGCTGGGGTAGGGCCAGCTCCTACGAGCAGTACTTC	NA	14	TRBV10-1	TRBJ2-7	NA
CASSLGQAAYYNEQFF	TGCGCCAGCAGCCTGGGGCAGGCGGCCTATTACAATGAGCAGTTCTTC	NA	16	TRBV4-3	TRBJ2-1	NA
CASSRPDRGLYEQYF	TGTGCCAGCAGCCGCCCGGACAGGGGGCTCTACGAGCAGTACTTC	TRBD1	15	TRBV28	TRBJ2-7	once
CASSLRGYSQPQHF	TGTGCCAGCAGTTTACGGGGCTACAGCCAGCCCCAGCATTTT	NA	14	TRBV27	TRBJ1-5	NA
CASSPSSGAGSYEQYF	TGTGCCAGCAGCCCTTCATCAGGGGCCGGTTCCTACGAGCAGTACTTC	NA	16	TRBV14	TRBJ2-7	NA
CASSLSGGRATEAFF	TGTGCCAGCAGTCTCTCCGGGGGACGCGCTACAGAAGCTTTCTTT	NA	15	TRBV27	TRBJ1-1	NA
CANGGYREKLFF	TGTGCCAACGGCGGATATCGGGAAAAACTGTTTTTT	NA	12	TRBV2	TRBJ1-4	NA
CASSAPGIHTEAFF	TGTGCCAGCAGTGCCCCTGGGATCCACACTGAAGCTTTCTTT	NA	14	TRBV27	TRBJ1-1	once
CASSSLSGSLSYNEQFF	TGTGCCAGCAGTTCTCTCAGCGGGAGTTTATCCTACAATGAGCAGTTCTTC	TRBD2	17	TRBV27	TRBJ2-1	once
CASSIRQGPNEKLFF	TGTGCCAGCAGCATCCGACAGGGGCCTAATGAAAAACTGTTTTTT	TRBD1	15	TRBV6-6	TRBJ1-4	NA
CASSLAAVYNEQFF	TGTGCCAGCAGTCTCGCGGCTGTCTACAATGAGCAGTTCTTC	NA	14	TRBV28	TRBJ2-1	NA
CASSPTGAQYNEQFF	TGCGCCAGCAGCCCGACCGGTGCGCAGTACAATGAGCAGTTCTTC	NA	15	TRBV4-1	TRBJ2-1	NA
CASSPRGQGVYEQYF	TGTGCCAGCAGTCCGAGGGGACAGGGCGTTTACGAGCAGTACTTC	TRBD1	15	TRBV27	TRBJ2-7	once
CASSSRLDSGNTIYF	TGTGCCAGCAGTTCACGGCTCGACTCTGGAAACACCATATATTTT	NA	15	TRBV27	TRBJ1-3	once
CASNPNSNTGELFF	TGTGCCAGCAATCCTAACTCGAACACCGGGGAGCTGTTTTTT	NA	14	TRBV9	TRBJ2-2	NA
CASSYFAVGGLELFF	TGTGCCAGCAGTTACTTCGCCGTCGGAGGTTTGGAGCTGTTTTTT	NA	15	TRBV6-5	TRBJ2-2	NA
CASSLAGKREQYF	TGTGCCAGCAGCTTAGCGGGGAAGAGAGAGCAGTACTTC	NA	13	TRBV7-6	TRBJ2-7	NA
CASTRPRTGGYEQYF	TGTGCCAGCACCCGGCCCCGGACAGGGGGCTACGAGCAGTACTTC	TRBD1	15	TRBV11-2	TRBJ2-7	NA
CASRGGGLSYNEQFF	TGTGCCAGCCGAGGCGGAGGTCTCTCCTACAATGAGCAGTTCTTC	NA	15	TRBV7-9	TRBJ2-1	NA
CASSIGTGTLNEQFF	TGTGCCAGTAGTATCGGAACAGGGACCCTCAATGAGCAGTTCTTC	NA	15	TRBV19	TRBJ2-1	NA
CAIKPAQAAGGSTDTQYF	TGTGCCATCAAACCCGCCCAAGCAGCGGGAGGGAGCACAGATACGCAGTATTTT	TRBD2	18	TRBV10-3	TRBJ2-3	NA